This T cell receptor (beta chain) was recorded in a study of blood T cell repertoires in COVID-19. The V gene lost 6 bases and the J gene lost 2 bases, with 19 bases spanning the gap. CDR1 is SEHNR and CDR2 is FQNEAQ in the germline V gene (reference sequence). This CDR3 contains 17 residues. How the authors handled the data: By means of reference gene primer amplification, nucleated cell counts were estimated. TCRdb's copy holds only in-frame clones and misses some; the assay was immunoSEQ multiplex PCR. The DNA gave D and trimming, while V, J and clone size come from that table. The sample has hundreds of thousands of clones; 88% are singletons. Clinical histories supplied by participants themselves formed the basis of cohort assignment.

This sequence originates from a woman aged 55-69 years in a cohort exposed to, infected with or recovered from COVID-19 (not recorded which). Input material: PBMCs or T cells enriched from blood (not recorded which). The rearrangement uses TRBV7-9 and TRBJ2-2; tentatively, D is TRBD2 (5 bases). CDR3 amino acids: CASRPGKGDSNTGELFF. The CDR3 nucleotides read TGTGCCAGCAGACCGGGAAAGGGCGACTCTAACACCGGGGAGCTGTTTTTT. Full variable domain (remainder filled in from reference TRBV7-9 and TRBJ2-2): DTGVSQNPRHKITKRGQNVTFRCDPISEHNRLYWYRQTLGQGPEFLTYFQNEAQLEKSRLLSDRFSAERPKGSFSTLEIQRTEQGDSAMYLCASRPGKGDSNTGELFFGEGSRLTVL.